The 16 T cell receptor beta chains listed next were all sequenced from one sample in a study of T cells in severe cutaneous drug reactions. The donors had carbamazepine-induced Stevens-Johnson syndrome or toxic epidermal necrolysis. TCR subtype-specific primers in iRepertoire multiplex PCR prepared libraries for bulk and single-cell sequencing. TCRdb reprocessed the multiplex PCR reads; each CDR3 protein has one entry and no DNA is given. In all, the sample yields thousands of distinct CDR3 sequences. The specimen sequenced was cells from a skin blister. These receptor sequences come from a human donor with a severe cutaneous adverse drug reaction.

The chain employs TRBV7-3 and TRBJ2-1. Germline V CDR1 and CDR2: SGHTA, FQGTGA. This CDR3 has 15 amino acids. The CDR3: CASSEYLSSYNEQFF.

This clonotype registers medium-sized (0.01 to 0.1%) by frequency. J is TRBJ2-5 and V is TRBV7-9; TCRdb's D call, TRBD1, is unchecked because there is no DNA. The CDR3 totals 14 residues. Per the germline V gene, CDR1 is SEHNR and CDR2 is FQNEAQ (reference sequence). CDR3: CASSLVAQEETQYF.

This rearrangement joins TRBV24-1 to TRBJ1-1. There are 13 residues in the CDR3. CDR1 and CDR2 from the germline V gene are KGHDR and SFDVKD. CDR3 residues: CATSDFESTEAFF.

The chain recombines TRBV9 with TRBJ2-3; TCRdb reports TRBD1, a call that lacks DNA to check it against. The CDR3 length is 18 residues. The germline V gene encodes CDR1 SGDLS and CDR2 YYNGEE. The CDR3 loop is CASSRYSADTSSTDTQYF. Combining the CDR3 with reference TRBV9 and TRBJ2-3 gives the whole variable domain DSGVTQTPKHLITATGQRVTLRCSPRSGDLSVYWYQQSLDQGLQFLIQYYNGEERAKGNILERFSAQQFPDLHSELNLSSLELGDSALYFCASSRYSADTSSTDTQYFGPGTRLTVL.

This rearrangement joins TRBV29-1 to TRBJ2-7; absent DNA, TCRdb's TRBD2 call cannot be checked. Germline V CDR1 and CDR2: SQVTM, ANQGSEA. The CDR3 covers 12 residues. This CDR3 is CSVASGSYEQYF.

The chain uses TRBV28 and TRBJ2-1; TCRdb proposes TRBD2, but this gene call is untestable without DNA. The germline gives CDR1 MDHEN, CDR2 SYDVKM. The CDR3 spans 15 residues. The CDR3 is CASSFVGGPVNEQFF.

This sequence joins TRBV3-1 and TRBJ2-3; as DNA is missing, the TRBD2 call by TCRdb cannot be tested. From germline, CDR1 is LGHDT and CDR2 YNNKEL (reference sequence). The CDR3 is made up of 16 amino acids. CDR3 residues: CASSQGHSGSTDTQYF.

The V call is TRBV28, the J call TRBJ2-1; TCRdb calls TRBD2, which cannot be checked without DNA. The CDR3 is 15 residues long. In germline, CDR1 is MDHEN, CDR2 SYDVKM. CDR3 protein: CASIESGGAYNEQFF. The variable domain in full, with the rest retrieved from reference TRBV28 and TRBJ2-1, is DVKVTQSSRYLVKRTGEKVFLECVQDMDHENMFWYRQDPGLGLRLIYFSYDVKMKEKGDIPEGYSVSREKKERFSLILESASTNQTSMYLCASIESGGAYNEQFFGPGTRLTVL.

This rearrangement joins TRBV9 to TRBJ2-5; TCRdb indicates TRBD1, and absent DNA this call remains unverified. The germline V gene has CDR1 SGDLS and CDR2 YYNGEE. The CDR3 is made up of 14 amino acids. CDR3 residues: CASSAGTTQETQYF.

The CDR3 protein is CASSSLTGRPGEKLFF. The chain couples TRBV11-2 to TRBJ1-4; TCRdb proposes TRBD1, but this gene call is untestable without DNA. The CDR3 covers 16 residues. Germline lookup yields CDR1 SGHAT and CDR2 FQNNGV.

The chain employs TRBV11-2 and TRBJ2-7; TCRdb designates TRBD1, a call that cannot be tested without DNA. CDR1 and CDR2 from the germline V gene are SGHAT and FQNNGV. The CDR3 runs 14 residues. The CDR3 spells CASSPGTGNYEQYF.

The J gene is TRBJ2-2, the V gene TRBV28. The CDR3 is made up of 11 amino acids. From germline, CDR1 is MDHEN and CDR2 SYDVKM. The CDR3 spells CASSILRELFF.

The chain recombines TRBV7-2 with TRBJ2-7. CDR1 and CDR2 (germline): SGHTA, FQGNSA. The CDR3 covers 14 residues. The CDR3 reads CASSLAVELSGQYF.

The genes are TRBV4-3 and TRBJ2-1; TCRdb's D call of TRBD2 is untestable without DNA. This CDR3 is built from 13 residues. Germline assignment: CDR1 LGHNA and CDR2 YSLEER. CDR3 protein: CASSQVRRDEQFF.

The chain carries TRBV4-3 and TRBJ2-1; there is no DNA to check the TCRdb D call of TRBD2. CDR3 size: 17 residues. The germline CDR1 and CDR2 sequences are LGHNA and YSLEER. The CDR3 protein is CASSQFTGTSGFNEQFF.

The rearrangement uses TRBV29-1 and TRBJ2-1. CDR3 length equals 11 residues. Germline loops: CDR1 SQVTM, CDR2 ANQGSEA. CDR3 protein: CSGLGYNEQFF.